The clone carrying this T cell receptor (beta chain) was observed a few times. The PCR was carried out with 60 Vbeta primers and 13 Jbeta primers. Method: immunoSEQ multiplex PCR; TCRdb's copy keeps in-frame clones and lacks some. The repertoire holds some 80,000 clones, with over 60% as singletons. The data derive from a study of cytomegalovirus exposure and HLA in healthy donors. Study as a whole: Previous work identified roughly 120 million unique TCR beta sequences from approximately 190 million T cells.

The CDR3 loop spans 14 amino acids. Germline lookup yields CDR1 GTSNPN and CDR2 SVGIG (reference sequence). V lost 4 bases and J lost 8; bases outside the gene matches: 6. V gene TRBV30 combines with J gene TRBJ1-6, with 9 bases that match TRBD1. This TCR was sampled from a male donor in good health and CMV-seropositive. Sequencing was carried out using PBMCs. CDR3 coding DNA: TGTGCCTGGACGGGACAGGGATTCTATTCACCCCTCCACTTT. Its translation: CAWTGQGFYSPLHF.